These 32 T cell receptor beta chains were all obtained from the same sample, sequenced in a study of blood T cells in healthy people across ages. A J-beta primer mix and a sample-barcoded 5' primer were used in a second PCR of about 7 to 12 cycles. From the 5' RACE reads, TCRdb called clonotypes with MiXCR, one entry per CDR3 protein. The repertoire includes around 940,000 distinct CDR3 sequences, roughly 47% of them detected once, and about a fifth sits in the top ten. The sequenced sample consisted of blood. The receptor set was obtained from a woman aged 55 to 70 in good health.

V and J are TRBV25-1 and TRBJ1-5; D uncertain. The CDR3 spans 16 residues. Trimming took 4 bases from V and 3 from J, leaving 16 bases between them. CDR1 and CDR2 from the germline V gene are MGHDK and SYGVNS. The CDR3 DNA sequence: TGTGCCAGCAGTGTTGGTGTGAGGCAGAACAATCAGCCCCAGCATTTT. It yields the protein CASSVGVRQNNQPQHF.

V and J are TRBV20-1 and TRBJ2-7; possibly TRBD2 for D (6 bases). Trimming stripped 4 bases from V and 5 bases from J, with 15 bases between. The CDR3 is 13 amino acids. CDR1 is DFQATT and CDR2 is SNEGSKA in the germline V gene (reference sequence). CDR3 residues: CSATSARGNEQYF. DNA of the CDR3: TGCAGTGCTACGTCCGCCCGGGGGAACGAGCAGTACTTC.

This clonotype was seen only a few times. This chain links TRBV6-1 with TRBJ2-3; 13 bases align to TRBD2. Germline CDR1 MNHNS, CDR2 SASEGT. V gave up 6 bases and J gave up 5 bases; unmatched junction bases: 17. This CDR3 has 19 residues. CDR3 in DNA: TGTGCCAGCAGCCACCGGACTAGCGGGAGAATTAAGCGGGGAGATACGCAGTATTTT. Translated: CASSHRTSGRIKRGDTQYF.

V and J are TRBV7-2 and TRBJ2-5, with 8 bases that match TRBD2. This CDR3 region has 16 residues. J gave up 5 bases and V 2 bases, and 10 bases lay outside the gene matches. CDR1 and CDR2 (germline): SGHTA, FQGNSA. CDR3 loop: CASSLLSGRATETQYF. CDR3 bases: TGTGCCAGCAGCTTACTCTCCGGGAGGGCCACGGAGACCCAGTACTTC. Full variable domain (outside the CDR3, taken from reference TRBV7-2 and TRBJ2-5): GAGVSQSPSNKVTEKGKDVELRCDPISGHTALYWYRQSLGQGLEFLIYFQGNSAPDKSGLPSDRFSAERTGGSVSTLTIQRTQQEDSAVYLCASSLLSGRATETQYFGPGTRLLVL.

In this sample, this clonotype turned up a few times. The rearrangement joins TRBV7-2 to TRBJ2-4; D might be TRBD1 (7 bases). V lost 4 bases and J lost 11, with 24 bases in between. Per germline, CDR1 SGHTA and CDR2 FQGNSA. CDR3 length equals 16 residues. CDR3: CASSSPHIRQGGVQYF. As DNA, the CDR3 is TGTGCCAGCAGCTCCCCCCACATCAGACAGGGCGGGGTTCAGTACTTC.

CDR3 coding DNA: TGCAGCGTTGAATGGGGGATCGGCAATGAGCAGTTCTTC. Amino acids: CSVEWGIGNEQFF. This chain links TRBV29-1 with TRBJ2-1; D is tentatively TRBD1 or TRBD2 (5 bases each). Per germline, CDR1 SQVTM and CDR2 ANQGSEA. This CDR3 is 13 amino acids long. V dropped 2 bases and J dropped 6 bases, with 11 bases sitting between them.

The V call is TRBV27, the J call TRBJ2-7, with TRBD2 as a possible D gene (6 bases). CDR1 and CDR2 (germline): MNHEY, SMNVEV (reference sequence). V lost 6 bases, J lost 1 base, and 16 bases lay in between. The CDR3 is 15 residues long. The CDR3 DNA reads as TGTGCCAGCAGCTCTCGCCCCGGGACTTCCTACGAGCAGTACTTC. Protein: CASSSRPGTSYEQYF.

This clonotype was counted at least ten times. V is TRBV7-9 and J is TRBJ2-3; 7 bases are a match to TRBD1. The CDR3 is 14 amino acids. Looked up from germline, CDR1 is SEHNR and CDR2 is FQNEAQ (reference sequence). The junction had 3 bases not matched to a gene; V was cut back by 5 bases and J by 1 base. CDR3: CASSRGQGTDTQYF. The CDR3 DNA follows: TGTGCCAGCAGCAGAGGACAGGGCACAGATACGCAGTATTTT.

This clonotype was observed a few times. The V call is TRBV7-9, the J call TRBJ1-2; D is possibly TRBD1 (6 bases). V lost 4 bases and J lost 4, with 16 bases in between. The CDR3 consists of 15 residues. From germline, CDR1 is SEHNR and CDR2 FQNEAQ (reference sequence). CDR3 nucleotides: TGTGCCAGCAGCTCCGGACAGCTAGAGAGCTATGGCTACACCTTC. This gives the protein CASSSGQLESYGYTF.

This rearrangement joins TRBV29-1 to TRBJ2-1, with TRBD2 matching 7 bases. The germline V gene encodes CDR1 SQVTM and CDR2 ANQGSEA. V lost 3 bases, J lost 3 bases, and 5 bases stayed unmatched. The CDR3 consists of 14 residues. CDR3 sequence: CSVDGGDLYNEQFF. For the CDR3, the DNA is TGCAGCGTTGATGGGGGGGACCTCTACAATGAGCAGTTCTTC.

The chain has TRBV27 and TRBJ2-1; 9 nucleotides line up with TRBD2. Germline V CDR1 and CDR2: MNHEY, SMNVEV (reference sequence). The CDR3 has 16 amino acids. J lost 6 bases, V lost 0 bases, and 6 bases had no gene match. This CDR3 reads CASSLSLAGIANEQFF. CDR3 in DNA: TGTGCCAGCAGTTTATCTCTAGCGGGAATAGCCAATGAGCAGTTCTTC.

J is TRBJ1-1 and V is TRBV10-3; no reliable D call. The V gene's germline CDR1 is ENHRY and CDR2 SYGVKD. The CDR3 sequence is 15 residues long. V was trimmed by 0 bases and J by 3 bases, leaving 11 bases between them. The CDR3 DNA reads as TGTGCCATCAGTGAGTCCCGGGTTTTGGACACTGAAGCTTTCTTT. This codes for CAISESRVLDTEAFF.

The chain uses TRBV28 and TRBJ1-1; 7 nucleotides agree with TRBD1. This CDR3 is 13 amino acids long. Trimming cost V 6 bases and J 11 bases; bases outside gene matches: 12. Germline V CDR1 and CDR2: MDHEN, SYDVKM. The CDR3 DNA follows: TGTGCCAGCAGCCGGGACAGATTATCGATGGCTTTCTTT. Its translation is CASSRDRLSMAFF.

The genes are TRBV5-5 and TRBJ2-5; no reliable D call. The CDR3 spans 11 residues. V was trimmed by 4 bases and J by 11 bases, leaving 12 bases between them. Germline V gene data show CDR1 as SGHKS and CDR2 as YYEKEE (reference sequence). In DNA, the CDR3 is TGTGCCAGCAGCCCCGGACCAGAGCAGTACTTC. This gives the protein CASSPGPEQYF.

The rearrangement links TRBV5-1 to TRBJ2-1; D is perhaps TRBD1 or TRBD2 (6 bases each). Trimming took 0 bases from V and 2 from J, leaving 12 bases between them. CDR1 and CDR2 (germline): SGHRS, YFSETQ. This CDR3 is built from 16 residues. The CDR3 bases are TGCGCCAGCAGCTTGGTTGGAGGGGGGCCCTACAATGAGCAGTTCTTC. Translating gives CASSLVGGGPYNEQFF.

The sample holds many counts of this clonotype. The V call is TRBV20-1, the J call TRBJ2-1; D remains unclear. V was trimmed by 6 bases and J by 6 bases, leaving 12 bases between them. The CDR3 covers 12 residues. Germline assignment: CDR1 DFQATT and CDR2 SNEGSKA (reference sequence). The CDR3 DNA reads as TGCAGTGCAGGTCGGACCGCCAATGAGCAGTTCTTC. Translating gives CSAGRTANEQFF.

This clonotype is a singleton in its sample. V is TRBV27 and J is TRBJ1-2, with 7 bases that match TRBD1. J was trimmed by 3 bases and V by 10 bases; bases with no gene match: 17. The CDR3 totals 16 residues. Germline V gene sequence: CDR1 MNHEY, CDR2 SMNVEV (reference sequence). This CDR3 is CATKGQASLSYYGYTF. The CDR3 DNA reads as TGTGCCACCAAAGGACAGGCCTCCCTCTCTTACTATGGCTACACCTTC.

This chain connects TRBV5-5 to TRBJ2-7, with a tentative D call TRBD2 (7 bases). Trimming stripped 0 bases from V and 2 bases from J, with 15 bases between. The CDR3 is made up of 16 amino acids. The V gene's germline CDR1 is SGHKS and CDR2 YYEKEE (reference sequence). As DNA, the CDR3 is TGTGCCAGCAGCTTGGCCGGGGGGCTAGTGGCCTACGAGCAGTACTTC. Protein: CASSLAGGLVAYEQYF.

The rearrangement links TRBV6-1 to TRBJ1-2; D might be TRBD1 (5 bases). CDR3 length equals 14 residues. Germline lookup yields CDR1 MNHNS and CDR2 SASEGT. Trimming took off 2 bases at V and 4 bases at J, with 11 bases between the two ends. DNA of the CDR3: TGTGCCAGCAGTGAACTCGCAGGGCGCTATGGCTACACCTTC. Protein product: CASSELAGRYGYTF.

In this sample, this clonotype turned up a few times. This chain joins TRBV4-1 and TRBJ2-4, with 7 bases matching TRBD1. The V gene's germline CDR1 is MGHRA and CDR2 YSYEKL. The ends lost 1 base at V and 1 base at J; junction bases unmatched: 10. The CDR3 has 18 amino acids. For the CDR3, the DNA is TGCGCCAGCAGCCAAGTTATCCGGGACAGCGTGGCCAAAAACATTCAGTACTTC. It specifies CASSQVIRDSVAKNIQYF.

There are a few counts of this clonotype. A much bigger clone sits one base away, suggesting this may be a read error. The chain employs TRBV20-1 and TRBJ2-5; TRBD2 matches 10 bases. The assigned J gene may be wrong: the sequence end matches TRBJ2-7 better. Germline V gene data show CDR1 as DFQATT and CDR2 as SNEGSKA (reference sequence). This CDR3 spans 13 amino acids. CDR3 DNA sequence: TGCAGTGCTATACTAGCGGGACCCTACGAGCAGTACTTC. Translated: CSAILAGPYEQYF.

The chain combines TRBV28 with TRBJ2-7; 7 nucleotides match TRBD2. This CDR3 is 19 amino acids long. Losses at the gene ends were 3 bases for V and 0 bases for J; bases not matched to a gene: 17. Germline lookup yields CDR1 MDHEN and CDR2 SYDVKM. Here the CDR3 DNA reads TGTGCCAGCAGTTTTTCCCCCCCGTTAGTGGGAGGGAGCTCCTACGAGCAGTACTTC. Its protein is CASSFSPPLVGGSSYEQYF.

This clonotype is a singleton in its sample. The chain carries TRBV4-3 and TRBJ1-2; maybe TRBD1 (6 bases). This CDR3 is 14 amino acids long. The germline V gene encodes CDR1 LGHNA and CDR2 YSLEER. The germline V and J ends were trimmed by 3 bases and 4 bases, with 12 bases remaining between them. CDR3 protein: CASSQGHRPYGYTF. In DNA form, the CDR3 reads TGCGCCAGCAGCCAGGGACACCGACCCTATGGCTACACCTTC.

This clonotype was seen only a few times. This sequence joins TRBV30 and TRBJ2-3; TRBD1 or TRBD2 may be the D gene (6 bases each). Germline V gene sequence: CDR1 GTSNPN, CDR2 SVGIG (reference sequence). Trimming removed 5 bases at V and 3 bases at J, with 18 bases between. This CDR3 is 15 amino acids long. As DNA, the CDR3 is TGTGCCTGGTCACCAGGCAGGGGAGGTACAGATACGCAGTATTTT. Translation: CAWSPGRGGTDTQYF.

The chain carries TRBV28 and TRBJ2-5, with 9 nucleotides matching TRBD1. V lost 5 bases and J lost 5; bases outside the gene matches: 6. This CDR3 region has 14 residues. Germline V gene data show CDR1 as MDHEN and CDR2 as SYDVKM. The CDR3 reads CASSPGTGSETQYF. CDR3 in DNA: TGTGCCAGCAGTCCTGGGACAGGGAGTGAGACCCAGTACTTC.

The genes are TRBV28 and TRBJ2-3; possibly TRBD1 or TRBD2 for D (6 bases each). V was trimmed by 3 bases and J by 0 bases, leaving 16 bases between them. This CDR3 has 17 residues. From germline, CDR1 is MDHEN and CDR2 SYDVKM. The CDR3 coding sequence is TGTGCCAGCAGTTTGATTAAAGGGGGACTCAGCACAGATACGCAGTATTTT. Amino acids: CASSLIKGGLSTDTQYF.

The rearrangement joins TRBV5-6 to TRBJ2-5, with TRBD1 matching over 11 bases. Germline V gives CDR1 SGHDT, CDR2 YYEEEE. The V gene end was trimmed by 3 bases and the J gene end by 11 bases; junction bases not matched to a gene: 12. This CDR3 is built from 15 residues. The CDR3 protein is CASSSPGQGAVRQYF. For the CDR3, the DNA is TGTGCCAGCAGCTCACCCGGACAGGGGGCTGTAAGGCAGTACTTC.

The chain uses TRBV29-1 and TRBJ2-3, with 7 bases aligning to TRBD1. J lost 0 bases, V lost 5 bases, and 5 bases had no gene match. This CDR3 is 14 amino acids long. CDR1 is SQVTM, CDR2 ANQGSEA, per germline. The CDR3 bases are TGCAGCGTTCGACAGGGCCCTAGCACAGATACGCAGTATTTT. It yields the protein CSVRQGPSTDTQYF.

The chain links TRBV7-2 to TRBJ2-7; a weak D match, TRBD1 (5 bases). The CDR3 is 14 residues long. Trimming took off 5 bases at V and 7 bases at J, with 18 bases between the two ends. The germline gives CDR1 SGHTA, CDR2 FQGNSA. The DNA for the CDR3 is TGTGCCAGCAGCCACCTACTCAGGGTGGGGGAGCAGTACTTC. This translates into CASSHLLRVGEQYF. Looking up the rest from reference TRBV7-2 and TRBJ2-7 gives the full variable domain: GAGVSQSPSNKVTEKGKDVELRCDPISGHTALYWYRQSLGQGLEFLIYFQGNSAPDKSGLPSDRFSAERTGGSVSTLTIQRTQQEDSAVYLCASSHLLRVGEQYFGPGTRLTVT.

V gene TRBV27 combines with J gene TRBJ2-7; maybe TRBD2 (6 bases). The V gene's germline CDR1 is MNHEY and CDR2 SMNVEV (reference sequence). The CDR3 has 16 amino acids. Between the trimmed V and J ends, which lost 5 bases and 6 bases, there was a span of 23 bases. The CDR3, as DNA: TGTGCCAGCAGTCCCTCCTTGGGCGGGATCTCCGCCGAGCAGTACTTC. It yields the protein CASSPSLGGISAEQYF.

The chain links TRBV6-6 to TRBJ2-4; no clear D gene. The V end was cut by 3 bases, the J end by 1 base, with 13 bases between. Germline V gives CDR1 MNHNY, CDR2 SVGAGI (reference sequence). The CDR3 spans 16 residues. The DNA for the CDR3 is TGTGCCAGCAGTTATCAAGGAAGTTCCGCCAAAAACATTCAGTACTTC. This gives the protein CASSYQGSSAKNIQYF.

This chain joins TRBV10-1 and TRBJ2-1, with D perhaps TRBD1 or TRBD2 (6 bases each). Germline-derived CDR1 and CDR2 are WNHNN and SYGVQD (reference sequence). The CDR3 extends over 12 amino acids. The ends were cut back, 3 bases at V and 10 bases at J, with 10 bases in the middle. In DNA, the CDR3 is TGCGCCAGCAGTGATCAGGGGAGGGAGCAGTTCTTC. It specifies CASSDQGREQFF.